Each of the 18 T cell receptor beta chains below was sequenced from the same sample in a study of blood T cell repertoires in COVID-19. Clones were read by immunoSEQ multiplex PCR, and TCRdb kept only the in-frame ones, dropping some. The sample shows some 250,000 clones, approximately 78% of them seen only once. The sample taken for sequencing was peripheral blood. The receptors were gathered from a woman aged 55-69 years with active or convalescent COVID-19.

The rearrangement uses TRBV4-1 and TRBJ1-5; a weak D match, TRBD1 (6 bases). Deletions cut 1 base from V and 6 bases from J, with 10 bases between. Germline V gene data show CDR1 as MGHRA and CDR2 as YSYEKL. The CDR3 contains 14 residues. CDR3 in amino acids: CASSQGGGGQPQHF. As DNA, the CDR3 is TGCGCCAGCAGCCAAGGGGGGGGCGGTCAGCCCCAGCATTTT.

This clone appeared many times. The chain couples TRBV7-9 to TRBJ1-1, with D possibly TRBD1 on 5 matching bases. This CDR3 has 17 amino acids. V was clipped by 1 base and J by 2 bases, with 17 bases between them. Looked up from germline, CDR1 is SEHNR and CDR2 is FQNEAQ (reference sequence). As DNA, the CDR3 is TGTGCCAGCAGCTTAGTGGCAGGGATGTGGGAAAACACTGAAGCTTTCTTT. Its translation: CASSLVAGMWENTEAFF.

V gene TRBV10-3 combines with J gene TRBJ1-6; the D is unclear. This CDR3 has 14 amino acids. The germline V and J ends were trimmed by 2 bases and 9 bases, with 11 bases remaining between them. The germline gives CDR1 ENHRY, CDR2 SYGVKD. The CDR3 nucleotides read TGTGCCATCAGTGAGCAGGTCCCTCTTTCACCCCTCCACTTT. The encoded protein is CAISEQVPLSPLHF.

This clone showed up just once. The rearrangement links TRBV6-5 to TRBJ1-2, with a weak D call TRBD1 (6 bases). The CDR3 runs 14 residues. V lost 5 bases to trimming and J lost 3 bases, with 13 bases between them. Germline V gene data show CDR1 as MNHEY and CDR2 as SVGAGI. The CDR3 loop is CASSTTGSYYGYTF. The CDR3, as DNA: TGTGCCAGCAGTACCACAGGGAGCTACTATGGCTACACCTTC.

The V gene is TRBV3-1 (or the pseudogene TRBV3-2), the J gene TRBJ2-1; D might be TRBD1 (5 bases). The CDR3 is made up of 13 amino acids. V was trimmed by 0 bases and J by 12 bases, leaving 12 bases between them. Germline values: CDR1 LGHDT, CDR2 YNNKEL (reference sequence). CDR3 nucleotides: TGTGCCAGCAGCCAAGATCCACAGGCGAGGCAGTTCTTC. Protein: CASSQDPQARQFF.

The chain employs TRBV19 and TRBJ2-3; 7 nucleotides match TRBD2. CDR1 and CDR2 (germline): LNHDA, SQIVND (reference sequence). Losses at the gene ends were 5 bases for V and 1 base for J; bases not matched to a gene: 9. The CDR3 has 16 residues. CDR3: CASSWVGGVRTDTQYF. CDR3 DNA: TGTGCCAGTAGTTGGGTTGGGGGGGTCCGCACAGATACGCAGTATTTT. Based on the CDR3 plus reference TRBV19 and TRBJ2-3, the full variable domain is DGGITQSPKYLFRKEGQNVTLSCEQNLNHDAMYWYRQDPGQGLRLIYYSQIVNDFQKGDIAEGYSVSREKKESFPLTVTSAQKNPTAFYLCASSWVGGVRTDTQYFGPGTRLTVL.

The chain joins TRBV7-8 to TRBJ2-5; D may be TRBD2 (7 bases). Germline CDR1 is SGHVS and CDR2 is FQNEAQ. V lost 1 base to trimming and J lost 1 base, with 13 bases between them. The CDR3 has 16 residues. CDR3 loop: CASSLGVAGAQETQYF. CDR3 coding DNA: TGTGCCAGCAGCTTAGGGGTGGCGGGGGCCCAAGAGACCCAGTACTTC. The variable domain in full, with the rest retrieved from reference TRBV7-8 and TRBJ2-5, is GAGVSQSPRYKVAKRGQDVALRCDPISGHVSLFWYQQALGQGPEFLTYFQNEAQLDKSGLPSDRFFAERPEGSVSTLKIQRTQQEDSAVYLCASSLGVAGAQETQYFGPGTRLLVL.

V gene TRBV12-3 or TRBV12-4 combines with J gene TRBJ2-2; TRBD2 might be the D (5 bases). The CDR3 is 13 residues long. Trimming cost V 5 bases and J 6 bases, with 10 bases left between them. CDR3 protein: CASSRGWAGELFF. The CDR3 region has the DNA TGTGCCAGCAGTAGAGGGTGGGCCGGGGAGCTGTTTTTT.

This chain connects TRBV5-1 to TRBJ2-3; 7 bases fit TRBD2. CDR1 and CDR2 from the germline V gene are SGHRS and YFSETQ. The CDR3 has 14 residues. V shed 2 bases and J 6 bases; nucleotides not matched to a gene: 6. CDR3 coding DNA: TGCGCCAGCAGCTTACAGACTAGCCAGGATACGCAGTATTTT. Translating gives CASSLQTSQDTQYF.

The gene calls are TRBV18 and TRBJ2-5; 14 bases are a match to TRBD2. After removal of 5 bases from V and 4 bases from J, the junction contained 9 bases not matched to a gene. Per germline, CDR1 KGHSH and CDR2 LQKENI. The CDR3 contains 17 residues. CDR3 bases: TGTGCCAGCTCATCCGGACTAGCGGGGGGCCCGCGAGAGACCCAGTACTTC. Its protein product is CASSSGLAGGPRETQYF.

CDR3 DNA sequence: TGTGCCAGCAGTTACTCTGCAGGGGGCGGTTATGGCTACACCTTC. It encodes CASSYSAGGGYGYTF. This chain links TRBV6-5 with TRBJ1-2; 8 bases map to TRBD1. Germline CDR1 is MNHEY and CDR2 is SVGAGI. The CDR3 length is 15 residues. Losses at the gene ends were 0 bases for V and 5 bases for J; bases not matched to a gene: 5.

The CDR3 region is CAIILLLDRGYNEQFF. DNA for the CDR3: TGTGCCATCATTCTATTATTGGACAGGGGCTACAATGAGCAGTTCTTC. This chain connects TRBV10-3 to TRBJ2-1, with TRBD1 matching over 9 bases. V lost 7 bases to trimming and J lost 3 bases; unmatched junction nucleotides: 10. The CDR3 is 16 amino acids. The V gene's germline CDR1 is ENHRY and CDR2 SYGVKD.

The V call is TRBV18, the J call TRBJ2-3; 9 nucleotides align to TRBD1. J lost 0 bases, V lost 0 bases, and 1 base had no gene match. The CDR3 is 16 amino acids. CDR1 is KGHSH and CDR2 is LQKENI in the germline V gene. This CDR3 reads CASSPPDRGSTDTQYF. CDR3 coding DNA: TGTGCCAGCTCACCACCGGACAGGGGTAGCACAGATACGCAGTATTTT.

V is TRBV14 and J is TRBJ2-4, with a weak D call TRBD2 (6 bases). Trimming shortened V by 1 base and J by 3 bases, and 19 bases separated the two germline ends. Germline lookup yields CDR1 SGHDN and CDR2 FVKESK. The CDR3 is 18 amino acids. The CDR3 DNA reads TGTGCCAGCAGCCAAGGACTCGGGACTCCCGTCGGCAAAAACATTCAGTACTTC. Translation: CASSQGLGTPVGKNIQYF.

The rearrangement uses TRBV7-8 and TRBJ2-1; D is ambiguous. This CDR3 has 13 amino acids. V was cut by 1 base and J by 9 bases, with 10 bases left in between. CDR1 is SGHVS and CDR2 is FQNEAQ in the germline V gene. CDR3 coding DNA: TGTGCCAGCAGCTTAGTTCTAGTGGGTGAGCAGTTCTTC. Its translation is CASSLVLVGEQFF.

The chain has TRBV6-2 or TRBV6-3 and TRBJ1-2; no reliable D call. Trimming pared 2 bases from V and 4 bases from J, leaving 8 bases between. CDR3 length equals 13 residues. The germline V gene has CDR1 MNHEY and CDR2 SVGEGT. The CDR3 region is CASSYDTLYGYTF. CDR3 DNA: TGTGCCAGCAGTTACGACACCCTCTATGGCTACACCTTC.

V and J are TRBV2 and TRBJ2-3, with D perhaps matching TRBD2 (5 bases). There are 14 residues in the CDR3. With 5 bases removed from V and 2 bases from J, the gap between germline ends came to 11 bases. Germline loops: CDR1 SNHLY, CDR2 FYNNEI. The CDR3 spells CASSRAGVTDTQYF. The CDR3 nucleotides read TGTGCCAGCAGTCGAGCCGGGGTCACAGATACGCAGTATTTT.

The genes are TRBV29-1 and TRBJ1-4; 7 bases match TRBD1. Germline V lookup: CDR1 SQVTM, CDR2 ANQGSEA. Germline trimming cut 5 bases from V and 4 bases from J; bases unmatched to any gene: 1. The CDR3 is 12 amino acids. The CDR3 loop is CSVRDSNEKLFF. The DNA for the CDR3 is TGCAGCGTTAGGGACAGTAATGAAAAACTGTTTTTT.